The rows below give T cell receptor beta chains drawn from one sample of a study of memory CD8 T cells in hepatitis C reinfection. Profiled with immunoSEQ multiplex PCR; TCRdb holds only in-frame clones, not every one. This sample yields over 45,000 clones, of which roughly 90% are seen a single time; about 1% belongs to the top ten. Sequenced input: naive CD8+ T cells sorted from blood. The receptors were gathered from a man aged 18 to 29 with hepatitis C virus infection. CDR3s include the opening cysteine and the closing phenylalanine or tryptophan. A D gene is named only where the DNA matches it firmly. Clone size is not always given. Where it is, it says once, few, many or a class for expanded clones.

cdr3_nt cdr3_aa j_call v_call d_call clone_size
TGTGCCAGCAGCCAAGATTGGCTAGCGGGGGGGCTTACCGGGGAGCTGTTTTTT CASSQDWLAGGLTGELFF TRBJ2-2 TRBV14 TRBD2 .
TGTGCCATCAGCACTGGGGGCTTGGGGGAGACCCAGTACTTC CAISTGGLGETQYF TRBJ2-5 TRBV10-3 . .
TGTGCCAGCAGAAAAACGGGAGAGCAAGAGACCCAGTACTTC CASRKTGEQETQYF TRBJ2-5 TRBV11-2 . .
TGTGCCAGCAGCAGATGCCGGGACAGGGGGCTGGGCAATCAGCCCCAGCATTTT CASSRCRDRGLGNQPQHF TRBJ1-5 TRBV21-1 . .
TGTGCCAGCAGTTTACAGGGGGCGAATCAGCCCCAGCATTTT CASSLQGANQPQHF TRBJ1-5 TRBV27 TRBD1 .
TGTGCCAGCAGCTCGTCCCGGACAGTCCTCCGCTACGGCTACACCTTC CASSSSRTVLRYGYTF TRBJ1-2 TRBV5-5 . .
TGCGCCAGCAGCCCGCGGGTTTCCACTGAAGCTTTCTTT CASSPRVSTEAFF TRBJ1-1 TRBV4-1 . .
TGTGCCAGCAGTCGGGACAGTCTAGCAGAGACCCAGTACTTC CASSRDSLAETQYF TRBJ2-5 TRBV28 TRBD1 .
TGTGCCAGCAGCTTAGGGCCTAGCTCCCCCGGGGAGCTGTTTTTT CASSLGPSSPGELFF TRBJ2-2 TRBV11-2 . .
TGTGCCAGCAGCTTAGGGGGCCCTCCCGGGGGGCCTTACAATGAGCAGTTCTTC CASSLGGPPGGPYNEQFF TRBJ2-1 TRBV7-6 . once
TGTGCCAGCAGGAGGGGACTAGCGGCCTACAATGAGCAGTTCTTC CASRRGLAAYNEQFF TRBJ2-1 TRBV6-4 TRBD2 .
TGTGCCAGCAGCGCTAAACAGGGGAACACCGGGGAGCTGTTTTTT CASSAKQGNTGELFF TRBJ2-2 TRBV9 . .
TGTGCCAGCAGTAACCTAGCGGGAGGGGGGAATGAGCAGTTCTTC CASSNLAGGGNEQFF TRBJ2-1 TRBV6-1 TRBD2 .
TGTGCCAGCAGTCCGGGATTAATCCACGAGCAGTACTTC CASSPGLIHEQYF TRBJ2-7 TRBV6-5 . .
TGTGCCAGCTCACCACCAGAGTATAGCGGGGGTTACTCCTACAATGAGCAGTTCTTC CASSPPEYSGGYSYNEQFF TRBJ2-1 TRBV18 TRBD2 once
TGTGCCAGCAGCTACTTAGCGGGAGAGGAGCAGTTCTTC CASSYLAGEEQFF TRBJ2-1 TRBV6-5 TRBD2 .
TGCGCCAGCAGCGAGGGACAAGCTAGCAATCAGCCCCAGCATTTT CASSEGQASNQPQHF TRBJ1-5 TRBV4-1 . .
TGTGCCAGCAGCGCCGGGACTAGCGGCTACGAGCAGTACTTC CASSAGTSGYEQYF TRBJ2-7 TRBV9 TRBD2 .
TGTGCCACCAGCAGAGTTGGACTAGCGGGGCCCGAGCAGTTCTTC CATSRVGLAGPEQFF TRBJ2-1 TRBV15 TRBD2 once
TGTGCCAGCAGCCCTAGCGGGAGTTCGGACAATGAGCAGTTCTTC CASSPSGSSDNEQFF TRBJ2-1 TRBV7-9 TRBD2 .
TGTGCCAGCAGCATTACACTGGGAGCAGACAACAATGAGCAGTTCTTC CASSITLGADNNEQFF TRBJ2-1 TRBV5-6 . once
TGTGCCAGCAGCCGACGCCGGGCCCCGGGACAGGGAACAGATACGCAGTATTTT CASSRRRAPGQGTDTQYF TRBJ2-3 TRBV7-9 TRBD1 .
TGTGCCAGCAGCGCCGGCCCGGGACTAGCGGACACAGATACGCAGTATTTT CASSAGPGLADTDTQYF TRBJ2-3 TRBV13 TRBD2 once
TGTGCCAGCAGCTTAGTGGGGGGACAGACAGCCAAACGGAACACTGAAGCTTTCTTT CASSLVGGQTAKRNTEAFF TRBJ1-1 TRBV7-9 TRBD1 .
TGTGCCAGCAGTTATTCGGGTGGCACAGATACGCAGTATTTT CASSYSGGTDTQYF TRBJ2-3 TRBV6-5 . .
TGCGCCAGCAGTGTATTCGGGACTCGTAATGAGCAGTTCTTC CASSVFGTRNEQFF TRBJ2-1 TRBV10-1 . .
TGTGCCAGCAGCCCCAGCGGGAGTGGGGTCAATGAGCAGTTCTTC CASSPSGSGVNEQFF TRBJ2-1 TRBV7-9 TRBD2 .
TGTGCCAGCAACGACAGGGACGTCACAGATACGCAGTATTTT CASNDRDVTDTQYF TRBJ2-3 TRBV5-4 TRBD1 .
TGTGCCAGCAGCCCACTAGGCGGAGGCACAGATACGCAGTATTTT CASSPLGGGTDTQYF TRBJ2-3 TRBV7-9 . .
TGTGCCAGCAGCCCAAGCGCCGGGAACGAGCAGTACTTC CASSPSAGNEQYF TRBJ2-7 TRBV5-4 . .
TGCGCCAGCAGCCAAGATGGGGGACAGGGAGGCACTGAAGCTTTCTTT CASSQDGGQGGTEAFF TRBJ1-1 TRBV4-1 TRBD1 .
TGTGCCAGCAGCTTCTGGGAGCGGCAAGAGACCCAGTACTTC CASSFWERQETQYF TRBJ2-5 TRBV11-2 . .
TGTGCCAGCAGTTACTCGGGCTGGGCCGGTGCTGAAGCTTTCTTT CASSYSGWAGAEAFF TRBJ1-1 TRBV6-5 . .
TGTGCCAGTAGTCTAGGGACAGGCAGCTCCTACAATGAGCAGTTCTTC CASSLGTGSSYNEQFF TRBJ2-1 TRBV19 TRBD1 once
TGCGCCAGCAGCCAAGTTTCTGGGCAATCACCCCTCCACTTT CASSQVSGQSPLHF TRBJ1-6 TRBV4-1 . once
TGTGCCTGGAGTGTAGGAGGGACTTTGTTTGGGGAGCTGTTTTTT CAWSVGGTLFGELFF TRBJ2-2 TRBV30 . .
TGCGCCAGCAGCCAAGGGACAGGGTCCTACAATGAGCAGTTCTTC CASSQGTGSYNEQFF TRBJ2-1 TRBV4-1 TRBD1 .
TGTGCCAGCAGCGTAGCAAGCTCCTCTCGGGAGCAGTACTTC CASSVASSSREQYF TRBJ2-7 TRBV9 . .
TGTGCCAGCAGCTTACATACGGGAGCGCTCTCCTACGAGCAGTACTTC CASSLHTGALSYEQYF TRBJ2-7 TRBV7-9 . .
TGTGCCAGCAGTCAACCGGGTTTCACAGATACGCAGTATTTT CASSQPGFTDTQYF TRBJ2-3 TRBV28 . once
TGCGCCAGCAGCCAAGATAGACAGGGCATATATGGCTACACCTTC CASSQDRQGIYGYTF TRBJ1-2 TRBV4-3 TRBD1 .
TGTGCCAGCAGTTACCAGGGGGCTGGAAACACCATATATTTT CASSYQGAGNTIYF TRBJ1-3 TRBV6-5 TRBD1 .
TGTGCCAGAGAGTATCTCTATAGCAATCAGCCCCAGCATTTT CAREYLYSNQPQHF TRBJ1-5 TRBV6-5 . .